This TCR beta chain emerged from a study of cytomegalovirus exposure and HLA in healthy donors. Findings and limits, study-wide: The study listed approximately 170 cytomegalovirus-associated TCR beta chains. The classifier reportedly diagnosed cytomegalovirus status with high sensitivity and specificity.

Among the roughly 120 subjects of the validation cohort, separate from the approximately 700-subject first cohort, were the donors. Generated by immunoSEQ multiplex PCR, the TCRdb table keeps only in-frame clones and is missing some. The sample carries 82,000 or so clones, 85% to 95% recorded once. Worth noting for this clone: What it recognizes is unknown.

Sequences were obtained from PBMCs. The TCR sequence derives from a woman in her late teens or twenties in good health and CMV-seronegative.

CDR3 amino acids: CASSLPLLEGYGYTF. CDR3 in DNA: TGTGCCAGCAGCCTCCCCCTCTTAGAGGGCTATGGCTACACCTTC. V is TRBV7-9 and J is TRBJ1-2; D is ambiguous. Germline assignment: CDR1 SEHNR and CDR2 FQNEAQ (reference sequence). The V end was cut by 5 bases, the J end by 4 bases, with 17 bases between. The CDR3 loop spans 15 amino acids.